This entry lists 5 T cell receptor beta chains sequenced from one sample in a study of blood T cell repertoires in COVID-19. The method was immunoSEQ multiplex PCR; TCRdb's version includes in-frame clones alone and lacks a portion of them. The table has around 250,000 clones, roughly 90% seen once. The sample comprised peripheral blood. The receptor source for this set is a woman in her thirties or forties who had recovered from COVID-19.

CDR3 amino acids: CASSEQGDGYTF. CDR3 sequence (DNA): TGTGCCAGTAGTGAACAGGGAGATGGCTACACCTTC. This chain connects TRBV19 to TRBJ1-2; tentatively, D is TRBD1 (6 bases). The CDR3 consists of 12 residues. Trimming took 5 bases from V and 6 from J, leaving 10 bases between them. CDR1 is LNHDA and CDR2 is SQIVND in the germline V gene (reference sequence).

This clone has a handful of counts. The chain employs TRBV14 and TRBJ1-2, with 7 nucleotides matching TRBD1. The V segment lost 4 bases and the J segment 1 base; nucleotides outside the gene matches: 3. The CDR3 loop spans 14 amino acids. CDR1 SGHDN and CDR2 FVKESK come from the germline V gene. CDR3 bases: TGTGCCAGCAGCCCGGGACAGATTAACTATGGCTACACCTTC. Translation: CASSPGQINYGYTF.

The chain combines TRBV29-1 with TRBJ2-3; D is uncertain. V was trimmed by 6 bases and J by 6 bases, leaving 13 bases between them. Germline CDR1 and CDR2: SQVTM and ANQGSEA. This CDR3 has 12 residues. CDR3 nucleotides: TGCAGCGTGGGTCCGGGTGGGGATACGCAGTATTTT. Translated, it gives CSVGPGGDTQYF.

This chain uses TRBV27 with TRBJ1-4; tentatively, D is TRBD1 (6 bases). Trimming stripped 8 bases from V and 5 bases from J, with 18 bases between. CDR1 and CDR2 (germline): MNHEY, SMNVEV (reference sequence). The CDR3 is 15 amino acids. Here the CDR3 reads CASGGGGSLNEKLFF. CDR3 DNA sequence: TGTGCCAGCGGAGGGGGGGGTTCCTTAAATGAAAAACTGTTTTTT.

This clone has more than one count but fewer than ten. The chain couples TRBV6-5 to TRBJ2-3; possibly TRBD2 for D (6 bases). The germline gives CDR1 MNHEY, CDR2 SVGAGI. CDR3 size: 15 residues. The ends were cut back, 4 bases at V and 0 bases at J, with 11 bases in the middle. The CDR3 reads CASSFGGPSTDTQYF. The CDR3 DNA reads as TGTGCCAGCAGTTTCGGGGGACCCAGCACAGATACGCAGTATTTT.